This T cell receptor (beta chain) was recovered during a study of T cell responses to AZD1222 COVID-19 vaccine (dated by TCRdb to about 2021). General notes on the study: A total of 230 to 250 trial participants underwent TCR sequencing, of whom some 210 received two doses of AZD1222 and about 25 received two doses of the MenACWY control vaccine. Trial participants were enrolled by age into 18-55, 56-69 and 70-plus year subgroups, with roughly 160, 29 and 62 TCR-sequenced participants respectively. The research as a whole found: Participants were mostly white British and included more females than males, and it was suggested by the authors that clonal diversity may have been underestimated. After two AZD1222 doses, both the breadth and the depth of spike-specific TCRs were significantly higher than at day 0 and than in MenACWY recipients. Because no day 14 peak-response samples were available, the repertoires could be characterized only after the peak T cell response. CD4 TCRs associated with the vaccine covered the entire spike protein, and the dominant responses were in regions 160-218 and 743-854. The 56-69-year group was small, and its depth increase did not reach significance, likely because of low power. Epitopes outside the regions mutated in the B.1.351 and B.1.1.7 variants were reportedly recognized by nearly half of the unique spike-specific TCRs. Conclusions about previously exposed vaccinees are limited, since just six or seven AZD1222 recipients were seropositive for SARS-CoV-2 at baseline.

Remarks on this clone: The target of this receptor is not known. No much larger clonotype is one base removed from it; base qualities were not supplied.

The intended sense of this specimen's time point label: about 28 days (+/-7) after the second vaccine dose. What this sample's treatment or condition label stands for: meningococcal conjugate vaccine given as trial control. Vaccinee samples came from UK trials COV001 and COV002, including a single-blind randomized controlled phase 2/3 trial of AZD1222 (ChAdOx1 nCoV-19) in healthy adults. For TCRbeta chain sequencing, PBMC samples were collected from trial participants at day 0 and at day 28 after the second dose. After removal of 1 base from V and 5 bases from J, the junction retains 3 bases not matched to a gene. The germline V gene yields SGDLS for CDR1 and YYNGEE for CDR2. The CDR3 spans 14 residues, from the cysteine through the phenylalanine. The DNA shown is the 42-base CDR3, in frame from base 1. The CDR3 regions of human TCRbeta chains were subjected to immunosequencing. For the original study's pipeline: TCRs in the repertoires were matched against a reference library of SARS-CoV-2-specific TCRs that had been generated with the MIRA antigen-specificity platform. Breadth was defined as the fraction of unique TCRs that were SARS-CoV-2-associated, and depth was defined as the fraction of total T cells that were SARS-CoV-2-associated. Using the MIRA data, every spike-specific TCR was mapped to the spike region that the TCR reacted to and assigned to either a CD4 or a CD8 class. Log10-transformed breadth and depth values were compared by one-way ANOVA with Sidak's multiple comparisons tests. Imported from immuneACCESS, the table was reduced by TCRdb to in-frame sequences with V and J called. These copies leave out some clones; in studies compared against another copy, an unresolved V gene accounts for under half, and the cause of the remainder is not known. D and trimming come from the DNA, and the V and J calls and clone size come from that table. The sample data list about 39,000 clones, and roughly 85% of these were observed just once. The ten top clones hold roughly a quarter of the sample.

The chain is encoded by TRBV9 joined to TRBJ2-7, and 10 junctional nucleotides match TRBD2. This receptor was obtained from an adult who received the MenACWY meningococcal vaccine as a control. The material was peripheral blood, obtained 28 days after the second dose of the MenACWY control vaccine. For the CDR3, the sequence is CASSVLAGVDEQYF. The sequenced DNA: TGTGCCAGCAGCGTACTAGCGGGAGTGGACGAGCAGTACTTC.